The 29 T cell receptor beta chains below were found in one sample sequenced in a study of long-term antiretroviral therapy in people with HIV (dated by TCRdb to 2021 to 2024). The immunoSEQ hsTCRB v3.0 assay was used at survey level resolution to sequence the TRB variable region. The clones in this table, taken by TCRdb from immuneACCESS, are in-frame only. Not every clone is retained; where verified, under half of the shortfall comes from an unresolved V gene, and the cause of the rest is unknown. Recorded for this sample are about 20,000 clones; less than 85% of them occurred a single time. The top ten constitute roughly 10% of the sample. This specimen consisted of unsorted PBMCs, obtained around 2.5 years after starting antiretroviral therapy. The origin of the receptors is a man aged 40-55 years with HIV.

The V call is TRBV5-1, the J call TRBJ2-1, with 9 bases fitting TRBD2. V lost 4 bases, J lost 3 bases, and 5 bases stayed unmatched. There are 15 residues in the CDR3. CDR1 is SGHRS and CDR2 is YFSETQ in the germline V gene. Written as DNA, the CDR3 is TGCGCCAGCAGCCCGATTAGCGGGGGCTACAATGAGCAGTTCTTC. It codes for CASSPISGGYNEQFF. Combining the CDR3 with reference TRBV5-1 and TRBJ2-1 gives the whole variable domain KAGVTQTPRYLIKTRGQQVTLSCSPISGHRSVSWYQQTPGQGLQFLFEYFSETQRNKGNFPGRFSGRQFSNSRSEMNVSTLELGDSALYLCASSPISGGYNEQFFGPGTRLTVL.

Written as DNA, the CDR3 is TGTGCCAGCAGTATGGGACAATTCTCCTACGAGCAGTACTTC. Its protein product is CASSMGQFSYEQYF. V usage is TRBV6-6 and J usage is TRBJ2-7, with D perhaps matching TRBD1 (6 bases). This CDR3 region has 14 residues. Looked up from germline, CDR1 is MNHNY and CDR2 is SVGAGI (reference sequence). V shed 5 bases and J shed 0 bases, with 11 bases lying between them.

The chain uses TRBV11-2 and TRBJ1-4; perhaps TRBD1 as D (5 bases). This CDR3 has 17 amino acids. The germline gives CDR1 SGHAT, CDR2 FQNNGV. Trimming removed 7 bases at V and 2 bases at J, with 20 bases between. CDR3: CASTPHRRGTTNEKLFF. The CDR3 DNA reads TGTGCCAGCACCCCCCACAGGCGTGGTACGACTAATGAAAAACTGTTTTTT. The full variable domain, completed using reference TRBV11-2 and TRBJ1-4, is EAGVAQSPRYKIIEKRQSVAFWCNPISGHATLYWYQQILGQGPKLLIQFQNNGVVDDSQLPKDRFSAERLKGVDSTLKIQPAKLEDSAVYLCASTPHRRGTTNEKLFFGSGTQLSVL.

V and J are TRBV19 and TRBJ2-3; perhaps TRBD2 as D (5 bases). Germline V gives CDR1 LNHDA, CDR2 SQIVND (reference sequence). The V gene lost 10 bases and the J gene lost 4 bases, with 18 bases spanning the gap. This CDR3 is 14 amino acids long. The CDR3: CAISRGRSADTQYF. DNA of the CDR3: TGTGCCATCTCCCGAGGGCGCTCGGCAGATACGCAGTATTTT.

CDR3: CASSSPGQGAYEQYF. CDR3 DNA sequence: TGTGCCAGTAGTAGCCCGGGACAGGGGGCCTACGAGCAGTACTTC. The rearrangement joins TRBV19 to TRBJ2-7; TRBD1 aligns across 11 bases. The V gene end was trimmed by 4 bases and the J gene end by 2 bases; junction bases not matched to a gene: 4. From germline, CDR1 is LNHDA and CDR2 SQIVND (reference sequence). This CDR3 spans 15 amino acids.

This clone was counted only a few times. This chain connects TRBV5-5 to TRBJ1-5; 10 nucleotides match TRBD1. The CDR3 runs 16 residues. V lost 4 bases, J lost 6 bases, and 10 bases stayed unmatched. Germline V gene sequence: CDR1 SGHKS, CDR2 YYEKEE (reference sequence). CDR3 sequence reads: CASSQTPDRGSQPQHF. The CDR3 DNA is TGTGCCAGCAGCCAGACACCGGACAGGGGGAGTCAGCCCCAGCATTTT.

This clone was detected once. The J gene is TRBJ2-7, the V gene TRBV5-6; 10 nucleotides agree with TRBD1. J was trimmed by 4 bases and V by 0 bases; bases with no gene match: 10. CDR3 length: 17 amino acids. The germline V gene encodes CDR1 SGHDT and CDR2 YYEEEE. Here the CDR3 reads CASSLEGEGTGEYEQYF. In DNA, the CDR3 is TGTGCCAGCAGCTTGGAGGGGGAGGGGACAGGGGAGTACGAGCAGTACTTC.

This chain links TRBV19 with TRBJ2-1, with unresolved D. The length of the CDR3 is 17 residues. CDR1 is LNHDA and CDR2 is SQIVND in the germline V gene (reference sequence). V was pared by 6 bases and J by 8 bases, with 26 bases between. CDR3 nucleotides: TGTGCCAGTAGCTCTAAACCTTCTACCCTGCTTTGGGATGAGCAGTTCTTC. It translates to CASSSKPSTLLWDEQFF.

The V call is TRBV6-6, the J call TRBJ2-1; D may be TRBD1 or TRBD2 (5 bases each). V was shortened by 6 bases and J by 0 bases, with 12 bases between the two germline ends. Germline CDR1 reads MNHNY; CDR2 reads SVGAGI (reference sequence). The CDR3 contains 15 residues. The CDR3 nucleotides read TGTGCCAGCAGCACCGGGGCGGACTCCTACAATGAGCAGTTCTTC. It is translated as CASSTGADSYNEQFF.

The rearrangement uses TRBV9 and TRBJ1-1; tentatively, D is TRBD1 (6 bases). The CDR3 has 13 residues. Trimming shortened V by 0 bases and J by 4 bases, and 7 bases separated the two germline ends. Germline assignment: CDR1 SGDLS and CDR2 YYNGEE. The CDR3 protein is CASSVGRGTEAFF. CDR3 DNA: TGTGCCAGCAGCGTAGGCAGGGGCACTGAAGCTTTCTTT.

This chain uses TRBV13 with TRBJ2-1; the match to TRBD2 covers 13 bases. The ends lost 5 bases at V and 8 bases at J; junction bases unmatched: 12. The CDR3 consists of 17 residues. Germline CDR1 reads PRHDT; CDR2 reads FYEKMQ (reference sequence). The CDR3 region has the DNA TGTGCCAGCAGCATAAGACCGGGACTAGCGGGAAGTGATGAGCAGTTCTTC. Its translation is CASSIRPGLAGSDEQFF.

The V gene is TRBV28, the J gene TRBJ1-2, with TRBD1 as a possible D gene (5 bases). V was shortened by 5 bases and J by 4 bases, with 20 bases between the two germline ends. This CDR3 has 16 residues. Germline V CDR1 and CDR2: MDHEN, SYDVKM. In DNA form, the CDR3 reads TGTGCCAGCAGTCGGGGTTCGGGGCGCGCGGGCTATGGCTACACCTTC. It encodes CASSRGSGRAGYGYTF.

The chain links TRBV19 to TRBJ2-2; D is uncertain. The V and J ends lost 7 bases and 1 base respectively, with 7 bases between them. The germline V gene encodes CDR1 LNHDA and CDR2 SQIVND (reference sequence). The CDR3 consists of 13 residues. CDR3 in amino acids: CASNQKNTGELFF. The CDR3 DNA sequence: TGTGCCAGTAATCAAAAGAACACCGGGGAGCTGTTTTTT.

This rearrangement joins TRBV25-1 to TRBJ2-3; 8 bases line up with TRBD2. The CDR3 consists of 14 residues. With 6 bases clipped from V and 2 bases from J, the junction kept 4 bases outside the gene matches. Germline assignment: CDR1 MGHDK and CDR2 SYGVNS. CDR3: CASRVAGPTDTQYF. The CDR3 bases are TGTGCCAGCAGGGTAGCGGGACCCACAGATACGCAGTATTTT. The entire variable domain, with the rest obtained from reference TRBV25-1 and TRBJ2-3, is as follows: EADIYQTPRYLVIGTGKKITLECSQTMGHDKMYWYQQDPGMELHLIHYSYGVNSTEKGDLSSESTVSRIRTEHFPLTLESARPSHTSQYLCASRVAGPTDTQYFGPGTRLTVL.

The chain employs TRBV2 and TRBJ2-3; 13 bases are a match to TRBD2. The CDR3 extends over 19 amino acids. V shed 2 bases and J 7 bases; nucleotides not matched to a gene: 15. CDR1 is SNHLY, CDR2 FYNNEI, per germline. CDR3 DNA sequence: TGTGCCAGCAGTGAAAAGCAGTCCGGGACTAGCGGGAAGATATATACGCAGTATTTT. Its protein product is CASSEKQSGTSGKIYTQYF.

The V gene is TRBV6-5, the J gene TRBJ1-2; 11 bases match TRBD1. Germline V gene data show CDR1 as MNHEY and CDR2 as SVGAGI. The length of the CDR3 is 13 residues. J gave up 7 bases and V 6 bases, and 4 bases lay outside the gene matches. The CDR3 region is CASRDRGLLGYTF. CDR3 coding DNA: TGTGCCAGCAGGGACAGGGGGCTTCTTGGCTACACCTTC.

The chain employs TRBV28 and TRBJ2-3; possibly TRBD1 for D (5 bases). Deletions cut 6 bases from V and 2 bases from J, with 9 bases between. Germline CDR1 MDHEN, CDR2 SYDVKM. The CDR3 runs to 13 residues. This CDR3 reads CASRTASTDTQYF. In DNA, the CDR3 is TGTGCCAGCAGGACAGCCTCCACAGATACGCAGTATTTT. The whole variable domain, filled in from reference TRBV28 and TRBJ2-3, reads DVKVTQSSRYLVKRTGEKVFLECVQDMDHENMFWYRQDPGLGLRLIYFSYDVKMKEKGDIPEGYSVSREKKERFSLILESASTNQTSMYLCASRTASTDTQYFGPGTRLTVL.

V is TRBV11-2 and J is TRBJ2-7; D ambiguous. V lost 4 bases to trimming and J lost 2 bases, with 9 bases between them. The length of the CDR3 is 13 residues. Germline values: CDR1 SGHAT, CDR2 FQNNGV. The CDR3 region is CASSSSPTYEQYF. CDR3 DNA sequence: TGTGCCAGCAGCTCGTCACCTACCTACGAGCAGTACTTC.

The chain is built from TRBV13 and TRBJ2-7, with D maybe TRBD1 (6 bases). Trimming removed 3 bases at V and 3 bases at J, with 9 bases between. Germline V lookup: CDR1 PRHDT, CDR2 FYEKMQ (reference sequence). The length of the CDR3 is 13 residues. The CDR3, as DNA: TGTGCCAGCAGCTTTACAGGGAGCTACGAGCAGTACTTC. Translated: CASSFTGSYEQYF.

V is TRBV25-1 and J is TRBJ2-7; the D is unclear. Between the trimmed V and J ends, which lost 1 base and 2 bases, there was a span of 9 bases. Germline-derived CDR1 and CDR2 are MGHDK and SYGVNS. The CDR3 is 14 amino acids. CDR3 in DNA: TGTGCCAGCAGTGAATTTTTACACGCCTACGAGCAGTACTTC. This encodes CASSEFLHAYEQYF.

CDR3 DNA: TGCGCCAGCAGCTTGGAGAGCTTAAGCGAGCAGTACTTC. This translates into CASSLESLSEQYF. This sequence joins TRBV5-1 and TRBJ2-7; D gene unclear. CDR3 length equals 13 residues. Trimming shortened V by 0 bases and J by 6 bases, and 10 bases separated the two germline ends. Germline CDR1 is SGHRS and CDR2 is YFSETQ.

This clone was observed once. The chain combines TRBV7-8 with TRBJ2-1; D is perhaps TRBD1 (5 bases). The V end lost 7 bases, the J end lost 0 bases, and 10 bases lay between the germline ends. The CDR3 is made up of 14 amino acids. Germline V gives CDR1 SGHVS, CDR2 FQNEAQ. The CDR3, as DNA: TGTGCCAGCAAAGGGGTGAGCTCCTACAATGAGCAGTTCTTC. Protein sequence: CASKGVSSYNEQFF.

The V gene is TRBV30, the J gene TRBJ2-3, with 15 bases fitting TRBD2. The CDR3 is 16 residues long. With V trimmed by 1 base and J by 3 bases, 2 bases remained unmatched. Germline V gene sequence: CDR1 GTSNPN, CDR2 SVGIG (reference sequence). The CDR3 region has the DNA TGTGCCTGGAGTGCCGGGACTAGCGGGAGGACAGATACGCAGTATTTT. This codes for CAWSAGTSGRTDTQYF.

The chain uses TRBV6-5 and TRBJ1-4; TRBD1 aligns across 7 bases. Per germline, CDR1 MNHEY and CDR2 SVGAGI. The V gene end was trimmed by 5 bases and the J gene end by 4 bases; junction bases not matched to a gene: 4. The CDR3 is made up of 14 amino acids. CDR3 DNA sequence: TGTGCCAGCAGTATGGGACAGCATAATGAAAAACTGTTTTTT. Translation: CASSMGQHNEKLFF.

This clone was recorded only once. The rearrangement links TRBV4-2 to TRBJ1-4; the D is unclear. Germline CDR1 LGHNA, CDR2 YNFKEQ. The V gene lost 0 bases and the J gene lost 0 bases, with 14 bases spanning the gap. The CDR3 contains 18 residues. CDR3 sequence (DNA): TGTGCCAGCAGCCAAGATAATCAACGACTGGCAACTAATGAAAAACTGTTTTTT. Protein product: CASSQDNQRLATNEKLFF.

The V and J genes are TRBV28 and TRBJ2-3, with a weak D call TRBD2 (6 bases). This CDR3 is built from 16 residues. Germline V gives CDR1 MDHEN, CDR2 SYDVKM. V lost 3 bases and J 0 bases, leaving 13 bases between the germline ends. CDR3 region: CASSFEPGLSTDTQYF. CDR3 DNA sequence: TGTGCCAGCAGTTTTGAACCGGGACTGAGCACAGATACGCAGTATTTT. Drawing the rest from reference TRBV28 and TRBJ2-3, the complete variable domain is DVKVTQSSRYLVKRTGEKVFLECVQDMDHENMFWYRQDPGLGLRLIYFSYDVKMKEKGDIPEGYSVSREKKERFSLILESASTNQTSMYLCASSFEPGLSTDTQYFGPGTRLTVL.

The chain has TRBV6-4 and TRBJ2-1, with 10 nucleotides matching TRBD2. The germline V gene has CDR1 MRHNA and CDR2 SNTAGT. The CDR3 has 15 amino acids. The V gene end was trimmed by 6 bases and the J gene end by 7 bases; junction bases not matched to a gene: 9. In DNA form, the CDR3 reads TGTGCCAGCAGCCCAATAGCGGGAGGAGGGAATGAGCAGTTCTTC. This encodes CASSPIAGGGNEQFF.

This chain joins TRBV28 and TRBJ2-1; D is undetermined. This CDR3 comprises 13 residues. Germline V CDR1 and CDR2: MDHEN, SYDVKM. V was shortened by 1 base and J by 14 bases, with 15 bases between the two germline ends. CDR3 in amino acids: CASSLSIKVVEFF. CDR3 nucleotides: TGTGCCAGCAGTTTATCTATAAAAGTCGTTGAGTTCTTC.

The chain recombines TRBV19 with TRBJ1-1; perhaps TRBD1 as D (5 bases). The CDR3 has 14 amino acids. The germline V gene encodes CDR1 LNHDA and CDR2 SQIVND (reference sequence). V gave up 2 bases and J gave up 1 base, with 8 bases separating them. The chain's CDR3 is CASSIRQGNTEAFF. CDR3 nucleotide sequence: TGTGCCAGTAGTATAAGGCAGGGGAACACTGAAGCTTTCTTT.